This TCR beta chain was sequenced in a study of shared clonotypes between healthy human individuals. Per the original data handling: Filtering of immunoSEQ junctional sequences could not match full-length read filtering. Sequenced by immunoSEQ multiplex PCR; TCRdb stores in-frame clones only, minus some. The D gene and trimming were derived from the DNA, and the V and J assignments and clone size from that table. The sample carries about 1.5 million clones, 95% to 99% recorded once. There were only Caucasian adults among the donors, and all lived in Nashville, Tennessee. Germline V gene data show CDR1 as MGHDK and CDR2 as SYGVNS. CDR3 length: 11 amino acids. V gave up 6 bases and J gave up 1 base, with 2 bases separating them. Study results and limitations: The study generally estimated greater richness for naive than memory subsets. Lower generation probabilities were found for non-shared clonotypes than for those shared by all four donors.

Concerning this clone: The antigen is unknown. The same CDR3 can be traced to other DNA sequences in this sample.

This TCR was sampled from a young man in good health. The chain is built from TRBV25-1 and TRBJ2-3; D not resolved. Sequencing was done on a sample of naive CD4+ T cells sorted from blood. Subset meaning: CD45RA+ positively selected. The CDR3: CASRRTDTQYF. For the CDR3, the DNA is TGTGCCAGCAGGCGCACAGATACGCAGTATTTT.